One and the same sample provided the 2 T cell receptor beta chains below, sequenced in a study of tumor and adjacent non-tumor tissue in lung cancer. Three rounds of nested PCR, following a modified ARM-PCR protocol, produced the TCRbeta library. From the multiplex PCR reads, TCRdb called clonotypes with MiXCR, one entry per CDR3 protein. The sample has approximately 76,000 distinct CDR3 sequences; 65% to 75% are singletons. The template was RNA from unsorted bulk tissue. Sequenced input: lung tumor tissue. The receptors stem from a woman between 70 and 85 years old with non-small cell lung cancer.

As to this clonotype: The junction and the germline gene differ at one end; a read error may be behind it. The V gene is TRBV29-1, the J gene TRBJ2-2, with 9 bases fitting TRBD2. Germline assignment: CDR1 SQVTM and CDR2 ANQGSEA. This CDR3 is built from 12 residues. CDR3 nucleotide sequence: TGCATCGTTAGCGGGGGCTCCGGGGAACTGTTTTTT. Translated, it gives CIVSGGSGELFF.

This clonotype was detected ten times or more. The chain is built from TRBV11-2 and TRBJ1-5; D is perhaps TRBD1 (6 bases). CDR3 length: 15 residues. V lost 0 bases and J 5 bases, leaving 11 bases between the germline ends. The germline V gene has CDR1 SGHAT and CDR2 FQNNGV. CDR3 sequence (DNA): TGTGCCAGCAGCTTAGAAATGGGGGCCCATCAGCCCCAGCATTTT. Translated, it gives CASSLEMGAHQPQHF.